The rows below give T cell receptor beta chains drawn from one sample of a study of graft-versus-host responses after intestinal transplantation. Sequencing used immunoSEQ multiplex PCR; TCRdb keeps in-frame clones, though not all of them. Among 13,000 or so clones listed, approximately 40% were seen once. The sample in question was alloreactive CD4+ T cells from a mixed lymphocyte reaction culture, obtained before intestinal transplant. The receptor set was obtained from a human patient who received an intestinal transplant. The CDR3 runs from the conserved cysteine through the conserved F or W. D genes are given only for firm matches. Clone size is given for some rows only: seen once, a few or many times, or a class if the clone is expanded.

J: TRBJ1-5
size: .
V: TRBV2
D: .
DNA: TGTGCCAGCAGCGACAACAGACCCCCCGGTCAGCCCCAGCATTTT
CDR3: CASSDNRPPGQPQHF

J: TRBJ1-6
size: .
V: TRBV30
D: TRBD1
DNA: TGTGCCTGGGGGACAGGGGATAATTCACCCCTCCACTTT
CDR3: CAWGTGDNSPLHF

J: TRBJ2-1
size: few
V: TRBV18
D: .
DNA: TGTGCCAGCTCACCCGAGGTTGAGCAGTTCTTC
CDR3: CASSPEVEQFF

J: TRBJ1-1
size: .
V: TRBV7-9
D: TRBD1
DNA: TGTGCCAGCAGCCCCTCGACAGGGGGCAGAAGCACTGAAGCTTTCTTT
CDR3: CASSPSTGGRSTEAFF

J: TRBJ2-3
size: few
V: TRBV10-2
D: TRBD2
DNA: TGCGCCAGCACGGAGCGGGGGGGCACAGATACGCAGTATTTT
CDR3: CASTERGGTDTQYF

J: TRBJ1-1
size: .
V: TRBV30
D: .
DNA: TGTGCCTGGAGTTCCAGGATGAACACTGAAGCTTTCTTT
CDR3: CAWSSRMNTEAFF

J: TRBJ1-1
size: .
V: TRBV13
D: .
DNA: TGTGCCAGCAGCTTCTACGGGAACACTGAAGCTTTCTTT
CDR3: CASSFYGNTEAFF

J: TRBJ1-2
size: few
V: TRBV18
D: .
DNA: TGTGCCAGCTCACCACCCGCAGGGTCCGCTCAATCGGCTGGCTACACCTTC
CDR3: CASSPPAGSAQSAGYTF

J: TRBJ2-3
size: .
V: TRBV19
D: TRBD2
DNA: TGTGCCAGTAGTATAATAGCGGGGTTTACAGATACGCAGTATTTT
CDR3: CASSIIAGFTDTQYF

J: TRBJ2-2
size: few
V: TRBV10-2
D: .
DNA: TGCGCCAGCAGTGAGCCCCCCATCCCCCCGAACACCGGGGAGCTGTTTTTT
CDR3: CASSEPPIPPNTGELFF

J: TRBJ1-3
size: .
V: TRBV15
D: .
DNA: TGTGCCACCAGCAGAGAGGGGGGGCTCGGAAACACCATATATTTT
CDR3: CATSREGGLGNTIYF

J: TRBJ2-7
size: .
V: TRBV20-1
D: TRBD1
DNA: TGCAGTGCTAGAGACGCGGACAGGATCAACTTC
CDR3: CSARDADRINF

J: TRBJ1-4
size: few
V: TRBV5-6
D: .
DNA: TGTGCCAGCAGCACACAGGGTGCAACTAATGAAAAACTGTTTTTT
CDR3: CASSTQGATNEKLFF

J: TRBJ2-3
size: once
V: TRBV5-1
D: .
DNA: TGCGCCAGCAGCTTGGTGTTCGCGGACACAGATACGCAGTATTTT
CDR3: CASSLVFADTDTQYF

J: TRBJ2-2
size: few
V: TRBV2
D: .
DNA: TGTGCCAGCAGTGAAGTCGGACTAAACGGGGAGCTGTTTTTT
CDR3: CASSEVGLNGELFF

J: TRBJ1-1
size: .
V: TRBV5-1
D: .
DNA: TGCGCCAGCAGCTTGGGGTCACAGGATAAAGCTTTCTTT
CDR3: CASSLGSQDKAFF

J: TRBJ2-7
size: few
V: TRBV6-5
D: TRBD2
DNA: TGTGCCAGCAGGTTGGGACTAGCGGGGGGCTACGAGCAGTACTTC
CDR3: CASRLGLAGGYEQYF

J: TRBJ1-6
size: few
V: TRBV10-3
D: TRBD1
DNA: TGTGCCATCCAAGAGGAACGGACAGGGAGGAATTCACCCCTCCACTTT
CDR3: CAIQEERTGRNSPLHF

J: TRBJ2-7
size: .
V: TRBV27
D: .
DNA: TGTGCCAGCAGTTTGCGGGCCACGTCGGGAGTCGGGGGGCCCTCCTACGAGCAGTACTTC
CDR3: CASSLRATSGVGGPSYEQYF

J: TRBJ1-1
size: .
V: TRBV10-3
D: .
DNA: TGTGCCATCAGTGATAGGGGGGGCGACACTGAAGCTTTCTTT
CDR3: CAISDRGGDTEAFF

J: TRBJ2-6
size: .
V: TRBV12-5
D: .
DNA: TGTGCTAGTGGTTTGAGTGGCGGAGCATGGGGGGCCAACGTCCTGACTTTC
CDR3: CASGLSGGAWGANVLTF

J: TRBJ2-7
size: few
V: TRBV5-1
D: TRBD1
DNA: TGCGCCAGCAGCTGGGGGACAGGCGAGCAGTACTTC
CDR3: CASSWGTGEQYF

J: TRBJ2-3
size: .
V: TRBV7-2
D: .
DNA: TGTGCCAGCAGCTTAGTTCGGGATACGCAGTATTTT
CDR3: CASSLVRDTQYF

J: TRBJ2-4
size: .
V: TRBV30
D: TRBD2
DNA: TGTGCCTGGAAGACTAGCGGGGGGGGCATTCAGTACTTC
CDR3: CAWKTSGGGIQYF

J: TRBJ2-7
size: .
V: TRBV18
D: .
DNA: TGTGCCAGCTCCAGTCAACAGTCAGGTCCCGAGCAGTACTTC
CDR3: CASSSQQSGPEQYF

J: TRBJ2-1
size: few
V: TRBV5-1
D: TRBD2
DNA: TGCGCCAGCAGCTGGCCGACTAGCGGGGGGCCGTCCAATGAGCAGTTCTTC
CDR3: CASSWPTSGGPSNEQFF

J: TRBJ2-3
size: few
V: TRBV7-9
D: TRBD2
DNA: TGTGCCAGCAGCACTCGGGGGGGCGGGGATACGCAGTATTTT
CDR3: CASSTRGGGDTQYF

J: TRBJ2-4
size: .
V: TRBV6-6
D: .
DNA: TGTGCCAGCAGTTACTCTCGGAACATTCAGTACTTC
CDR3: CASSYSRNIQYF

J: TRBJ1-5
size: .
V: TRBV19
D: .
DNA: TGTGCCAGTAGTATCGTAGACAGATATCAGCCCCAGCATTTT
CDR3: CASSIVDRYQPQHF

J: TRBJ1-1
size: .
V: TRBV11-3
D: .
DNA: TGTGCCAGCAGCTTGCGGGGGGGGGACACTGAAGCTTTCTTT
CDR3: CASSLRGGDTEAFF

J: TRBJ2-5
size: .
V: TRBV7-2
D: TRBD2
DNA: TGTGCCAGCAGCTTCAGACTAGCGGGGGGAGAGACCCAGTACTTC
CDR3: CASSFRLAGGETQYF

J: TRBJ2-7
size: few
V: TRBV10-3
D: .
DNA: TGTGCCATCAGCCTCGGGGGGCCCATCTACGAGCAGTACTTC
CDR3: CAISLGGPIYEQYF

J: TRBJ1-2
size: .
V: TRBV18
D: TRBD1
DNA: TGTGCCAGCTCCCTAGGACAGGGGGCGGATGGCTACACCTTC
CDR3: CASSLGQGADGYTF

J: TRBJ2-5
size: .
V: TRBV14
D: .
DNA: TGTGCCAGCAGCCATCTTTCGGGTCCAGAGACCCAGTACTTC
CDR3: CASSHLSGPETQYF

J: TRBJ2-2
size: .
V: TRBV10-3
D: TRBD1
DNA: TGTGCCATCAGGACAGGGTTTGGCACCGGGGAGCTGTTTTTT
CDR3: CAIRTGFGTGELFF

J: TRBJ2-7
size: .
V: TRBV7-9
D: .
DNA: TGTGCCAGCAGCCGAGGGGGCTCCTACGAGCAGTACTTC
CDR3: CASSRGGSYEQYF

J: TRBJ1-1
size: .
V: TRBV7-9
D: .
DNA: TGTGCCAGCAGCCCAACGGGGGATATGAGCGCTTTCTTT
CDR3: CASSPTGDMSAFF

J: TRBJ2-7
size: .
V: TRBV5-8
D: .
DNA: TGTGCCAGTTCTTACTACGAGCAGTACTTC
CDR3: CASSYYEQYF

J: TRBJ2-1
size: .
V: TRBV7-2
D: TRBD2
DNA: TGTGCCAGCAGCTTAGGGCCCTGGGTAGCGGGGGGATACAATGAGCAGTTCTTC
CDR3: CASSLGPWVAGGYNEQFF

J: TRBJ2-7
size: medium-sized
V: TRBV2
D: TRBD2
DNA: TGTGCCAGCACCAGACTAGCGGGGGGCTACGAGCAGTACTTC
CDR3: CASTRLAGGYEQYF

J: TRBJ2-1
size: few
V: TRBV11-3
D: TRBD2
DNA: TGTGCCAGCAGCTTATTAGCGGGGGGGCTCCGGCAGTTCTTC
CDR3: CASSLLAGGLRQFF

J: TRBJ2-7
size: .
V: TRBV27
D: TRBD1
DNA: TGTGCCAGCAGGAGAGGGACAGGGGGCATATACGAGCAGTACTTC
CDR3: CASRRGTGGIYEQYF

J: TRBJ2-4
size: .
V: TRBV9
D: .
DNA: TGTGCCAGCAGCGTGGGGGCGAATCAAAACATTCAGTACTTC
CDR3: CASSVGANQNIQYF

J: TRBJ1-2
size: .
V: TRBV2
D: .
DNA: TGTGCCAGCAGCCGGCAGGGGCGTGCGTTCTATGGCTACACCTTC
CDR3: CASSRQGRAFYGYTF

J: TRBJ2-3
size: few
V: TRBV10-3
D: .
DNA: TGTGCCATCAGTGCAAGAAGGGACTCCCCCGCAGATACGCAGTATTTT
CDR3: CAISARRDSPADTQYF

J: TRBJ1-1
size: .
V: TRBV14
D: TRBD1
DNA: TGTGCCAGCGGGGCGACAGGGAGGACTGAAGCTTTCTTT
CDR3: CASGATGRTEAFF

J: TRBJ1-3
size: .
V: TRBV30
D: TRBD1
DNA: TGTGCCTGGAGTGGGACAGGGGTGTCCATATATTTT
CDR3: CAWSGTGVSIYF

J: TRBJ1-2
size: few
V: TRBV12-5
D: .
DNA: TGTGCTAGTGGTCAAGAGCTGGGCTACACCTTC
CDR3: CASGQELGYTF

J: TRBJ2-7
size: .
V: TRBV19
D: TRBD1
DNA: TGTGCCAGTAGTATGGAGGGACAGGGTCCCCCCTACGAGCAGTACTTC
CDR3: CASSMEGQGPPYEQYF

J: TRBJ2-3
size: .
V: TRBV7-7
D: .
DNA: TGTGCCAGCAGCTTAGGACAGGCCACGGATACGCAGTATTTT
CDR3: CASSLGQATDTQYF

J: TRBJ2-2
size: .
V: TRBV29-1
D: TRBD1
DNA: TGCAGCGTCTATCGACAGGGCGAAGCCGGGGAGCTGTTTTTT
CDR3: CSVYRQGEAGELFF

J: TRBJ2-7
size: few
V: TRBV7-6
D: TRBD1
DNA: TGTGCCAGCAGCCCAAACCGACAGGGCTGGGAGCAGTACTTC
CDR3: CASSPNRQGWEQYF

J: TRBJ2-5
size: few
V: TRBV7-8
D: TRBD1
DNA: TGTGCCAGCAGCTTCACACCGGGACAGCGACAAGAGACCCAGTACTTC
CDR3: CASSFTPGQRQETQYF

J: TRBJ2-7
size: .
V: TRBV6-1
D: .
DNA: TGTGCCAGCAGTGAAATCTCGACAGGCTCCTACGAGCAGTACTTC
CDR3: CASSEISTGSYEQYF